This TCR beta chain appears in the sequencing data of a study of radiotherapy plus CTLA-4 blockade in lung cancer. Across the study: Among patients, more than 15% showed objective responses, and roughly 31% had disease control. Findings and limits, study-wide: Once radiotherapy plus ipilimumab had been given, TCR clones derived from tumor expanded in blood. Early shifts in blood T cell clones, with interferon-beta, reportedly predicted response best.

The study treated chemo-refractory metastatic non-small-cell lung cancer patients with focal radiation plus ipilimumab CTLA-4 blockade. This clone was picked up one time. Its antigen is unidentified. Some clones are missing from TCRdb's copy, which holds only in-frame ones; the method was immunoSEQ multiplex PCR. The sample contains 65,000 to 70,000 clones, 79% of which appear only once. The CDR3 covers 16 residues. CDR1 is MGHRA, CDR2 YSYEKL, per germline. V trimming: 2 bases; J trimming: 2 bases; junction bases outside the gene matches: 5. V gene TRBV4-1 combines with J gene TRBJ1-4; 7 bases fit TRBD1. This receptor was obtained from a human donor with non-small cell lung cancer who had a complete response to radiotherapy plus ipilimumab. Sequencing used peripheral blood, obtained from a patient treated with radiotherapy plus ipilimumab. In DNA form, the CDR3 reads TGCGCCAGCAGCCAACCAGACAGGGCTACTAATGAAAAACTGTTTTTT. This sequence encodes CASSQPDRATNEKLFF.